This is a list of T cell receptor beta chains from one sample in a study of CD8 T cells in Susac syndrome. TCRdb independently ran MiXCR on the immunoSEQ multiplex PCR reads; one entry per CDR3 protein. The sample has 200,000 or so distinct CDR3 sequences; 90% to 95% are singletons. The sample taken for sequencing was CD4+ T cells from PBMCs. The receptors come from a human donor with multiple sclerosis. The conserved cysteine and the conserved F or W are not part of the CDR3 here. The order of the fields is V gene, CDR3 length, J gene, clone size, CDR3 protein. Not all rows give a size; the values are once, few, many and, for expanded clones, a class.

TRBV20-1	13	TRBJ1-5	-	SARDSTGRGQPQH
TRBV5-4	14	TRBJ1-2	-	ASRSGTGDAWGGYT
TRBV20-1	11	TRBJ1-1	-	SARVTANTEAF
TRBV3-1	13	TRBJ2-7	-	ASSQESGTAYEQY
TRBV14	11	TRBJ1-2	-	ASSYDRGRGYT
TRBV5-6	13	TRBJ1-1	-	ASSLVYRQNTEAF
TRBV7-9	14	TRBJ2-6	-	ATNRGNHAGANVLT
TRBV4-1	16	TRBJ2-2	-	ASSQALRAAGNTGELF
TRBV7-2	10	TRBJ2-5	-	ASSSVRETQY
TRBV19	14	TRBJ1-6	-	ASSIDSQDWNSPLH
TRBV20-1	13	TRBJ2-2	-	SARSYAVAAGELF
TRBV13	11	TRBJ2-7	-	ASSVRLVYEQY
TRBV7-9	16	TRBJ2-1	-	ASSLGLAGGLSYNEQF
TRBV28	14	TRBJ1-5	-	ASSQRTGASNQPQH
TRBV2	10	TRBJ2-7	few	ASRRGVGEQY
TRBV18	9	TRBJ2-7	-	ASSPSSEQY
TRBV9	13	TRBJ2-1	once	ASTFSGVPYNEQF
TRBV7-3	12	TRBJ2-3	-	ASSLGNAVDTQY
TRBV2	11	TRBJ2-1	-	ASKRESPIEQF
TRBV3-1	13	TRBJ2-7	-	ASSLRSGLSYEQY
TRBV30	13	TRBJ1-4	-	AWSVTRQVNEKLF
TRBV29-1	12	TRBJ2-3	-	SVSRLAGGDTQY
TRBV25-1	11	TRBJ1-2	-	ASSLDGLYGYT
TRBV5-4	12	TRBJ2-2	-	ASSSGQGLRELF
TRBV9	11	TRBJ2-5	-	ASSTGGEGTQY
TRBV7-9	12	TRBJ2-3	-	AISLAGATDTQY
TRBV29-1	10	TRBJ2-7	-	SVVREYAEQY
TRBV10-3	11	TRBJ2-7	-	AISVPGDYEQY
TRBV5-1	9	TRBJ2-5	few	ASSIQETQY
TRBV7-9	14	TRBJ1-4	-	ASSPRWLTSNEKLF
TRBV20-1	12	TRBJ2-7	-	SAPNRCQGYEQY
TRBV7-9	12	TRBJ1-1	once	ASSTRTDQVGGD
TRBV20-1	15	TRBJ2-1	-	SARDEVGWSSYNEQF
TRBV5-1	13	TRBJ2-1	-	ASSFAPGDNNEQF
TRBV5-1	11	TRBJ2-5	-	ASSLFNEETQY
TRBV29-1	12	TRBJ1-2	-	SVSGDRGLSGYT
TRBV30	12	TRBJ1-3	-	AWNVFRTGNTIY
TRBV11-2	18	TRBJ1-2	-	ASSSPTGVGVTLRIYGYT
TRBV18	15	TRBJ1-1	-	ASSPVPPRSSGTEAF
TRBV30	13	TRBJ2-3	-	AWSVSGGTTDTQY
TRBV20-1	14	TRBJ2-7	-	SASVPPLAGPYEQY
TRBV4-1	13	TRBJ2-3	-	ASSQRAGGTDTQY
TRBV20-1	12	TRBJ1-5	once	SAREIRGNQPQH
TRBV29-1	10	TRBJ1-2	-	SVGGDLRGYT
TRBV2	9	TRBJ1-5	-	ASSVSQPQH
TRBV27	12	TRBJ2-1	-	ASHGGSSYNEQF
TRBV7-2	14	TRBJ2-1	-	ASSLALQGAENEQF
TRBV6-1	14	TRBJ2-7	-	ASSRPYRDFSYEQY
TRBV30	11	TRBJ1-1	-	AWNLDQGTEAF
TRBV5-1	14	TRBJ2-3	-	ASSLAPQEEADTQY
TRBV12-3/TRBV12-4	13	TRBJ1-2	-	ASRLTLTGGNGYT
TRBV2	11	TRBJ2-7	-	ASIQVWGHEQY
TRBV3-1	13	TRBJ2-2	-	ASSQDPLGTGELF
TRBV2	12	TRBJ1-5	-	ASSERQGEQPQH